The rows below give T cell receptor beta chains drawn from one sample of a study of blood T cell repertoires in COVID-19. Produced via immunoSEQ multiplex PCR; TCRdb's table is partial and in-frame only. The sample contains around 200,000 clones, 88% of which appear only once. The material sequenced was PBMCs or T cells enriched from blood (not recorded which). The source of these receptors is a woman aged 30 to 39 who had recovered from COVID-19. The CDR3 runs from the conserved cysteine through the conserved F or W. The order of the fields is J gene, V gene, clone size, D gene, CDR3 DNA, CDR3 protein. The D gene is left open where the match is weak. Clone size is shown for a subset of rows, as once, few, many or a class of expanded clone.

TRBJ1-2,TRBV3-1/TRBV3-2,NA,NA,TGTGCCAGCAGCCAAGATCTGGGGGCTCTCTATGGCTACACCTTC,CASSQDLGALYGYTF
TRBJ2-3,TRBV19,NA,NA,TGTGCCAGTAGTATAGGTCGGGATACGCAGTATTTT,CASSIGRDTQYF
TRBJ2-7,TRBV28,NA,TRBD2,TGTGCCAGCAGTTTACTGCGGACTAGAAATACCTACGAGCAGTACTTC,CASSLLRTRNTYEQYF
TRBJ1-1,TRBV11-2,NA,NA,TGTGCCAGCAGCTTAGTTTCGCGGTACACTGAAGCTTTCTTT,CASSLVSRYTEAFF
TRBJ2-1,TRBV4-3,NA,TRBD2,TGCGCCAGCAGCCTCGGCCCGGGGGGCAATGAGCAGTTCTTC,CASSLGPGGNEQFF
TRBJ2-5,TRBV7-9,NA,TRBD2,TGTGCCAGCAGCTTAGTGGCGGGGGAACAAGAGACCCAGTACTTC,CASSLVAGEQETQYF
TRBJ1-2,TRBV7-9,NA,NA,TGTGCCAGCAGGCAAGACGGGTCTAACTATGGCTACACCTTC,CASRQDGSNYGYTF
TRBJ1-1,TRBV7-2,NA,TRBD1,TGTGCCAGCAGCACGGACAGGTGGGGCACTGAAGCTTTCTTT,CASSTDRWGTEAFF
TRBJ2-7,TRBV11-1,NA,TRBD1,TGTGCCAGCAGCTTAGCTCGGGGAACAGGGGGCGAGCAGTACTTC,CASSLARGTGGEQYF
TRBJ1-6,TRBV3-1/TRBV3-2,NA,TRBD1,TGTGCCAGCAGCCAAACAGGGGGCGGTTCACCCCTCCACTTT,CASSQTGGGSPLHF
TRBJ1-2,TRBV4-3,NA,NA,TGCGCCAGCAGCCAAGAGCTATTTCAGGACTCGAGCGGCTACACCTTC,CASSQELFQDSSGYTF
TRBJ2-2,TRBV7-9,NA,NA,TGTGCCAGCAGCTCGTACAGGGTAAAGAACACCGGGGAGCTGTTTTTT,CASSSYRVKNTGELFF
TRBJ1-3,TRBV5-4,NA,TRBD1,TGTGCCAGCAGCTTGGATGCAGGGGGCCCAACTGGAAACACCATATATTTT,CASSLDAGGPTGNTIYF
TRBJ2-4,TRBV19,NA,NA,TGTGCCAGTAGTAGGTGGGGCGACCTAGCCAAAAACATTCAGTACTTC,CASSRWGDLAKNIQYF
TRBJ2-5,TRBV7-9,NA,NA,TGTGCCAGCAGCTTTGACGGACTAGGGGGAGAGACCCAGTACTTC,CASSFDGLGGETQYF
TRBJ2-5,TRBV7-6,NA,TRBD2,TGTGCCAGCAGCCCCATAGCGGGAAACCAAGAGACCCAGTACTTC,CASSPIAGNQETQYF
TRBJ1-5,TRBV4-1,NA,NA,TGCGCCAGCAGCCAGAGACTAGGAAGTCAGCCCCAGCATTTT,CASSQRLGSQPQHF
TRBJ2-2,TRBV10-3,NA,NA,TGTGCCATCAGTGAGGTCAGGGTCACCGGGGAGCTGTTTTTT,CAISEVRVTGELFF
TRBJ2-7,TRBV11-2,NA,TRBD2,TGTGCCAGCAGCTTAACGGCGGGGGAAGGCTACGAGCAGTACTTC,CASSLTAGEGYEQYF
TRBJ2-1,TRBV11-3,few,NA,TGTGCCAGCAGCCCGACAGACAATGAGCAGTTCTTC,CASSPTDNEQFF
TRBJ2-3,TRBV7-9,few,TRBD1,TGTGCCAGCAGCCCCGGACAGGTCTGGGCCTATACGCAGTATTTT,CASSPGQVWAYTQYF
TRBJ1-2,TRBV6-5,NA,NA,TGTGCCAGCAGTTACGAGGGCCGGGGCTACACCTTC,CASSYEGRGYTF
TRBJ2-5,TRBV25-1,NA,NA,TGTGCCAGCAGTGGACAAAATTATGGGTGGCAAGAGACCCAGTACTTC,CASSGQNYGWQETQYF
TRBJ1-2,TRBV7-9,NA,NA,TGTGCCAGCAGCACCGGGGTTAGCGGCTACACCTTC,CASSTGVSGYTF
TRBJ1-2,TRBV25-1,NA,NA,TGTGCCAGCAGTGAACCCATAAATCGGGGCTACACCTTC,CASSEPINRGYTF
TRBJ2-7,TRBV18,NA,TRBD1,TGTGCCAGCTCATCCCGGGACAGCGACTACGAGCAGTACTTC,CASSSRDSDYEQYF
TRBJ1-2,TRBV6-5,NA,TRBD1,TGTGCCAGCAGTTACTCGAGACAGGGAAGCGATGGCTACACCTTC,CASSYSRQGSDGYTF
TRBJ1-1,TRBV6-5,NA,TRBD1,TGTGCCAGCCATGAACCGGGACAGGAGTGGACTGAAGCTTTCTTT,CASHEPGQEWTEAFF
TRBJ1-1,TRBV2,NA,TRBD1,TGTGCCAGCAGTGATCAGGGGGCTAGGACTGAAGCTTTCTTT,CASSDQGARTEAFF
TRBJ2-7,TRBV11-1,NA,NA,TGTGCCAGCAGCGTAATTTCCTACGAGCAGTACTTC,CASSVISYEQYF
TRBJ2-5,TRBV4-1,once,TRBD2,TGCGCCAGCAGCCATATAGCGGGGGGCCAAGAGACCCAGTACTTC,CASSHIAGGQETQYF
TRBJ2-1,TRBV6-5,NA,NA,TGTGCCAGCAGTTACCTGTGGACTACAAACAATGAGCAGTTCTTC,CASSYLWTTNNEQFF
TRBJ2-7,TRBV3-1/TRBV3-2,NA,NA,TGTGCCAGCAGCCAAGACGCGATGGGGCGTAACGAGCAGTACTTC,CASSQDAMGRNEQYF
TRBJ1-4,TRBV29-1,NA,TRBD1,TGCAGCGTTGTAATTTCTACAGGGGTGGGTGAAAAACTGTTTTTT,CSVVISTGVGEKLFF
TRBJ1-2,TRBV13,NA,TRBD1,TGTGCCAGCAGCTTTACGACGGGACAGGGGTACTATGGCTACACCTTC,CASSFTTGQGYYGYTF
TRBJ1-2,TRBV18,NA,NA,TGTGCCAGCTCACCGGAGGGGCGTAGGGATGGCTACACCTTC,CASSPEGRRDGYTF